These T cell receptor beta chains were read from a single sample in a study of blood T cell repertoires in COVID-19. TCRdb's table, derived via immunoSEQ multiplex PCR, lists solely in-frame clones and lacks some. The sample includes about 290,000 clones, roughly 90% of them seen just once. Sequenced: PBMCs or T cells enriched from blood (not recorded which). The receptor source for this set is a woman in her forties who had recovered from COVID-19. Both conserved end residues are trimmed from each CDR3. The size entry is marked missing in some rows and otherwise reads once, few, many or a size class.

j_call | clone_size | v_call | cdr3_aa
TRBJ2-1 | once | TRBV5-4 | ASSRPVRISSYNEQF
TRBJ1-2 | once | TRBV5-1 | ASSLEGEWYGYT
TRBJ2-1 | few | TRBV6-4 | ASSDTGNEQF
TRBJ1-1 | - | TRBV5-1 | ASSLGLEFTTF
TRBJ1-2 | few | TRBV27 | ASSSRDRGRGGYT
TRBJ1-5 | - | TRBV7-8 | ASSTSEGWGNQPQH
TRBJ2-5 | - | TRBV5-1 | ASSFTGGETQY
TRBJ1-2 | - | TRBV7-9 | ASSEQQGYGYT
TRBJ1-4 | - | TRBV5-6 | ASSLAGTATNEKLF
TRBJ1-4 | - | TRBV7-8 | ASSPLRVLTPTNEKLF
TRBJ2-1 | few | TRBV19 | ASSMDYRYNEQF
TRBJ2-6 | once | TRBV19 | ASSKTGVGGANVLT
TRBJ1-1 | - | TRBV5-4 | ASSRTPRDRGTEAF
TRBJ2-3 | once | TRBV11-2 | ASSLQGLATDTQY
TRBJ2-7 | - | TRBV11-2 | ASSLATSGSYEQY
TRBJ1-4 | - | TRBV7-6 | ASSYGGPTTNEKLF
TRBJ1-2 | - | TRBV27 | ASSSSGTGGKYGYT
TRBJ1-1 | - | TRBV25-1 | ASRPGLLNTEAF
TRBJ2-1 | once | TRBV5-1 | ASSLAVASYNNEQF